Only a few counts were recorded for the clone carrying this T cell receptor (beta chain). What it binds is unknown. This record comes from a study of cytomegalovirus exposure and HLA in healthy donors. Regarding the study as a whole: The study flagged around 150 TCR beta chains as cytomegalovirus-associated.

A multiplex PCR was run with 60 Vbeta primers and 13 Jbeta primers. Profiling relied on immunoSEQ multiplex PCR, and the TCRdb table lists in-frame clones only, not all of them. The data show 130,000 or so clones, more than 60% seen once. Germline CDR1 reads MNHEY; CDR2 reads SMNVEV (reference sequence). The CDR3 is 14 amino acids. V lost 6 bases and J 3 bases, leaving 12 bases between the germline ends. This sequence originates from a woman aged 35 to 49 in good health and CMV-seropositive. The sample was PBMCs. V gene TRBV27 combines with J gene TRBJ2-1, with D perhaps TRBD2 (6 bases). The CDR3 here is CASSHSGSYNEQFF. CDR3 coding DNA: TGTGCCAGCAGCCATAGCGGCAGCTACAATGAGCAGTTCTTC.